This TCR beta chain appears in the sequencing data of a study of OX40 agonist ivuxolimab in advanced cancers. TCRdb keeps only in-frame clones here, not all; method: immunoSEQ multiplex PCR. Of tens of thousands of clones listed, around 93% were seen once; the top ten hold around 0.31%. Sequenced material: CD4+ or CD8+ T cells sorted from blood, taken in a trial of the OX40 agonist ivuxolimab. The sequence came from an adult with an advanced solid tumor such as melanoma, head and neck, liver or kidney cancer.

The CDR3 reads CASSENGREQFF. The CDR3 nucleotides are TGCGCCAGCAGTGAGAACGGACGTGAGCAGTTCTTC. The rearrangement links TRBV10-2 to TRBJ2-1; unclear D gene. The CDR3 extends over 12 amino acids. From germline, CDR1 is WSHSY and CDR2 SAAADI. V lost 2 bases and J lost 9, with 8 bases in between.